This passage covers 30 T cell receptor beta chains from one sample sequenced in a study of blood T cell repertoires in COVID-19. Repertoires were generated with immunoSEQ multiplex PCR, while TCRdb's copy carries only in-frame clones and drops some. The sample has around 170,000 clones, roughly nine tenths seen once; the top ten hold approximately 2%. The specimen sequenced was peripheral blood. The receptor source for this set is a man in his late teens or twenties who had recovered from COVID-19.

The chain carries TRBV15 and TRBJ2-7; a possible D gene is TRBD2 (5 bases). V was shortened by 0 bases and J by 3 bases, with 9 bases between the two germline ends. Germline CDR1 reads LNHNV; CDR2 reads YYDKDF (reference sequence). The CDR3 runs to 14 residues. This CDR3 is CATSREGRGYEQYF. The CDR3 bases are TGTGCCACCAGCAGAGAAGGACGGGGCTACGAGCAGTACTTC.

The count of this clone is one. This chain joins TRBV4-3 and TRBJ2-2; the match to TRBD2 covers 9 bases. The CDR3 covers 17 residues. J gave up 6 bases and V 2 bases, and 10 bases lay outside the gene matches. Germline V gene lookup returns CDR1 LGHNA and CDR2 YSLEER. CDR3: CASSQSFGGGGAGELFF. The CDR3 DNA reads as TGCGCCAGCAGCCAAAGTTTCGGCGGGGGGGGAGCCGGGGAGCTGTTTTTT.

This chain joins TRBV27 and TRBJ2-2, with 9 bases identical to TRBD1. CDR3 length equals 14 residues. Germline CDR1 is MNHEY and CDR2 is SMNVEV (reference sequence). V lost 7 bases to trimming and J lost 7 bases; unmatched junction nucleotides: 7. CDR3 residues: CASTTGGLGGELFF. Written as DNA, the CDR3 is TGTGCCAGCACGACAGGGGGGTTGGGCGGGGAGCTGTTTTTT.

The J gene is TRBJ2-5, the V gene TRBV6-5, with 7 positions matching TRBD1. Germline CDR1 reads MNHEY; CDR2 reads SVGAGI. The CDR3 is 16 amino acids. After removal of 2 bases from V and 3 bases from J, the junction contained 9 bases not matched to a gene. The chain's CDR3 is CASSYPHGDSKETQYF. In DNA form, the CDR3 reads TGTGCCAGCAGTTACCCACATGGGGACAGCAAAGAGACCCAGTACTTC.

The V gene is TRBV4-1, the J gene TRBJ2-5; D is perhaps TRBD1 (6 bases). V lost 0 bases and J 3 bases, leaving 8 bases between the germline ends. The CDR3 length is 14 residues. Germline V lookup: CDR1 MGHRA, CDR2 YSYEKL. The CDR3 protein is CASSQEHREETQYF. The DNA of the CDR3 is TGCGCCAGCAGCCAAGAGCACAGGGAAGAGACCCAGTACTTC.

V usage is TRBV11-2 and J usage is TRBJ1-2; weak D call: TRBD1 (5 bases). V gave up 1 base and J gave up 4 bases, with 13 bases separating them. The germline V gene has CDR1 SGHAT and CDR2 FQNNGV. This CDR3 region has 15 residues. CDR3 sequence (DNA): TGTGCCAGCAGCTTAGCCGGGGGTCTTAGCTATGGCTACACCTTC. This translates into CASSLAGGLSYGYTF. Supplemented by reference TRBV11-2 and TRBJ1-2, the full variable domain reads EAGVAQSPRYKIIEKRQSVAFWCNPISGHATLYWYQQILGQGPKLLIQFQNNGVVDDSQLPKDRFSAERLKGVDSTLKIQPAKLEDSAVYLCASSLAGGLSYGYTFGSGTRLTVV.

The J gene is TRBJ2-5, the V gene TRBV5-6; D remains unclear. The CDR3 spans 13 residues. Germline CDR1 and CDR2: SGHDT and YYEEEE. The V gene lost 0 bases and the J gene lost 1 base, with 4 bases spanning the gap. CDR3 bases: TGTGCCAGCAGCTTGGAGCTCCAAGAGACCCAGTACTTC. It codes for CASSLELQETQYF.

The rearrangement joins TRBV11-2 to TRBJ2-3; 16 bases map to TRBD2. The CDR3 has 19 residues. The ends lost 0 bases at V and 2 bases at J; junction bases unmatched: 5. CDR1 and CDR2 from the germline V gene are SGHAT and FQNNGV. DNA of the CDR3: TGTGCCAGCAGCTTAGATGCCGGGACTAGCGGGAGGGCCACAGATACGCAGTATTTT. It codes for CASSLDAGTSGRATDTQYF.

The chain employs TRBV14 and TRBJ2-5; 12 bases match TRBD2. J gave up 4 bases and V 4 bases, and 7 bases lay outside the gene matches. Looked up from germline, CDR1 is SGHDN and CDR2 is FVKESK. The CDR3 has 16 residues. CDR3 residues: CASSPSSGRARETQYF. As DNA, the CDR3 is TGTGCCAGCAGCCCTTCTAGCGGGAGGGCTCGAGAGACCCAGTACTTC.

The chain is built from TRBV6-1 and TRBJ2-5, with 8 bases that match TRBD1. Germline CDR1 and CDR2: MNHNS and SASEGT. CDR3 size: 13 residues. V was clipped by 3 bases and J by 5 bases; unmatched bases: 2. The CDR3 region is CASSDRGLETQYF. The CDR3, as DNA: TGTGCCAGCAGTGACAGGGGGCTGGAGACCCAGTACTTC.

This clone has only one observation. V usage is TRBV7-9 and J usage is TRBJ2-2, with D tentatively TRBD1 (5 bases). The CDR3 contains 14 residues. CDR1 and CDR2 (germline): SEHNR, FQNEAQ (reference sequence). V was shortened by 3 bases and J by 5 bases, with 10 bases between the two germline ends. CDR3 sequence (DNA): TGTGCCAGCAGCTTGAGACAGAATACCGGGGAGCTGTTTTTT. Translating gives CASSLRQNTGELFF.

The V gene is TRBV11-2, the J gene TRBJ2-2, with TRBD1 as a possible D gene (6 bases). The CDR3 has 17 amino acids. In germline, CDR1 is SGHAT, CDR2 FQNNGV. The germline V and J ends were trimmed by 4 bases and 5 bases, with 20 bases remaining between them. The CDR3 region is CASSYTLTGKGTGELFF. The CDR3 nucleotides are TGTGCCAGCAGCTATACCTTAACAGGGAAGGGGACCGGGGAGCTGTTTTTT.

V is TRBV7-9 and J is TRBJ2-4, with D possibly matching TRBD2 (6 bases). This CDR3 comprises 14 residues. CDR1 SEHNR and CDR2 FQNEAQ come from the germline V gene (reference sequence). V was clipped by 5 bases and J by 9 bases, with 17 bases between them. The CDR3 loop reads CASSHDVGGSIQYF. The CDR3 DNA reads as TGTGCCAGCAGCCACGATGTCGGGGGAAGCATTCAGTACTTC.

The chain employs TRBV30 and TRBJ2-5, with D possibly TRBD2 on 5 matching bases. Germline V lookup: CDR1 GTSNPN, CDR2 SVGIG (reference sequence). The CDR3 runs 14 residues. The V gene lost 5 bases and the J gene lost 7 bases, with 20 bases spanning the gap. The CDR3 nucleotides are TGTGCCTGGGCAAGTACTAGTATGAGAGGGACCCAGTACTTC. Encoded protein: CAWASTSMRGTQYF.

The chain is built from TRBV14 and TRBJ2-5; no clear D. Germline-derived CDR1 and CDR2 are SGHDN and FVKESK. V lost 5 bases and J lost 5, with 12 bases in between. This CDR3 region has 13 residues. The CDR3, as DNA: TGTGCCAGCAGCTTTAGGAGAGTGGAGACCCAGTACTTC. Protein: CASSFRRVETQYF.

The chain employs TRBV5-1 and TRBJ2-1, with 8 bases matching TRBD2. V was pared by 2 bases and J by 3 bases, with 4 bases of the junction left unmatched. Germline CDR1 and CDR2: SGHRS and YFSETQ. The CDR3 is 15 residues long. CDR3 nucleotide sequence: TGCGCCAGCAGCTTAGAAGCGGGAGACTACAATGAGCAGTTCTTC. Protein product: CASSLEAGDYNEQFF.

This clone appeared a single time. This chain joins TRBV2 and TRBJ2-1; 7 bases match TRBD2. The ends lost 5 bases at V and 0 bases at J; junction bases unmatched: 10. CDR1 is SNHLY and CDR2 is FYNNEI in the germline V gene. The CDR3 is made up of 17 amino acids. The DNA for the CDR3 is TGTGCCAGCAGTCTCCAGGCGCGGGGGATCTCCTACAATGAGCAGTTCTTC. It encodes CASSLQARGISYNEQFF.

The gene calls are TRBV11-3 and TRBJ2-3; TRBD1 is a possible D gene (5 bases). The germline gives CDR1 SGHNT, CDR2 YENEEA. V lost 5 bases and J 0 bases, leaving 12 bases between the germline ends. This CDR3 has 15 residues. CDR3 region: CASSPSQGSTDTQYF. The CDR3, as DNA: TGTGCCAGCAGCCCCTCGCAGGGTAGCACAGATACGCAGTATTTT.

This sequence joins TRBV3-1 (or the pseudogene TRBV3-2) and TRBJ1-1; D is possibly TRBD1 (6 bases). Germline V gives CDR1 LGHDT, CDR2 YNNKEL (reference sequence). V was cut by 8 bases and J by 6 bases, with 16 bases left in between. The CDR3 contains 13 residues. The CDR3 nucleotides are TGTGCCAGCGGCTATGGGGGCATGCCTGAAGCTTTCTTT. Its translation is CASGYGGMPEAFF.

The genes are TRBV9 and TRBJ2-7, with 12 bases identical to TRBD1. CDR1 is SGDLS, CDR2 YYNGEE, per germline. Trimming at V came to 3 bases and at J to 5 bases, leaving 6 bases not matched to a gene. The CDR3 consists of 15 residues. Here the CDR3 DNA reads TGTGCCAGCAGCGCGAGGGGACAGGGGGCGAACGAGCAGTACTTC. It is translated as CASSARGQGANEQYF.

This chain joins TRBV4-3 and TRBJ2-7; 11 bases fit TRBD1. The length of the CDR3 is 12 residues. Trimming removed 6 bases from V and 5 bases from J; junction bases left unmatched: 0. The germline V gene encodes CDR1 LGHNA and CDR2 YSLEER. The CDR3 here is CASRGQGDEQYF. The CDR3, as DNA: TGCGCCAGCAGGGGACAGGGGGACGAGCAGTACTTC.

The chain couples TRBV27 to TRBJ1-1, with 8 bases fitting TRBD1. CDR1 and CDR2 (germline): MNHEY, SMNVEV (reference sequence). With V trimmed by 4 bases and J by 7 bases, 8 bases remained unmatched. This CDR3 region has 14 residues. CDR3 protein: CASSSGQAIGEAFF. The CDR3, as DNA: TGTGCCAGCAGTTCGGGACAGGCTATTGGTGAAGCTTTCTTT.

The V and J genes are TRBV27 and TRBJ2-5, with 10 bases aligning to TRBD1. Trimming removed 3 bases from V and 4 bases from J; junction bases left unmatched: 5. Germline V CDR1 and CDR2: MNHEY, SMNVEV (reference sequence). This CDR3 region has 15 residues. CDR3 residues: CASSLSGTGVETQYF. CDR3 nucleotides: TGTGCCAGCAGTTTGTCGGGGACAGGGGTAGAGACCCAGTACTTC.

This clone was seen once. The gene calls are TRBV29-1 and TRBJ2-1, with 10 bases fitting TRBD2. The CDR3 is 14 residues long. Trimming cost V 5 bases and J 5 bases; bases outside gene matches: 6. Per germline, CDR1 SQVTM and CDR2 ANQGSEA. CDR3 DNA: TGCAGCGTTTGGACTAGCGGAGGACACAATGAGCAGTTCTTC. Amino acid sequence: CSVWTSGGHNEQFF.

In its sample, this clone was seen a few times. CDR3 amino acids: CASSSSGTDTQYF. CDR3 DNA sequence: TGTGCCAGCAGTTCCAGCGGCACAGATACGCAGTATTTT. The V call is TRBV6-4, the J call TRBJ2-3; D uncertain. Trimming removed 5 bases from V and 1 base from J, with 7 bases in between. The CDR3 is 13 residues long. CDR1 is MRHNA and CDR2 is SNTAGT in the germline V gene.

This clone was seen only once. J is TRBJ2-7 and V is TRBV6-5, with TRBD2 matching 12 bases. Germline V lookup: CDR1 MNHEY, CDR2 SVGAGI. This CDR3 spans 15 amino acids. With V trimmed by 4 bases and J by 7 bases, 8 bases remained unmatched. The CDR3 bases are TGTGCCAGCAGTTCCCTAGCGGGAGGGCCGAGGGAGCAGTACTTC. This codes for CASSSLAGGPREQYF.

The chain employs TRBV11-2 and TRBJ2-2, with D possibly TRBD2 on 5 matching bases. Trimming took 1 base from V and 1 from J, leaving 13 bases between them. Per the germline V gene, CDR1 is SGHAT and CDR2 is FQNNGV. The CDR3 covers 17 residues. CDR3 nucleotide sequence: TGTGCCAGCAGCTTAGGCCCCCCCGGGGAGAACACCGGGGAGCTGTTTTTT. As protein: CASSLGPPGENTGELFF.

This clone was recorded only once. The chain has TRBV30 and TRBJ1-2; 7 nucleotides match TRBD1. Per the germline V gene, CDR1 is GTSNPN and CDR2 is SVGIG (reference sequence). Trimming cost V 0 bases and J 7 bases; bases outside gene matches: 5. This CDR3 spans 13 amino acids. CDR3 sequence reads: CAWSVEGATGYTF. DNA of the CDR3: TGTGCCTGGAGTGTTGAGGGGGCGACTGGCTACACCTTC.

The CDR3 protein is CASSGLAGGNEQYF. CDR3 coding DNA: TGTGCCAGCTCGGGACTAGCGGGAGGGAACGAGCAGTACTTC. V gene TRBV2 combines with J gene TRBJ2-7; 16 positions agree with TRBD2. Trimming at V came to 8 bases and at J to 5 bases, leaving 3 bases not matched to a gene. Germline CDR1 and CDR2: SNHLY and FYNNEI. The CDR3 has 14 residues. Full variable domain (remainder filled in from reference TRBV2 and TRBJ2-7): EPEVTQTPSHQVTQMGQEVILRCVPISNHLYFYWYRQILGQKVEFLVSFYNNEISEKSEIFDDQFSVERPDGSNFTLKIRSTKLEDSAMYFCASSGLAGGNEQYFGPGTRLTVT.

V gene TRBV19 combines with J gene TRBJ1-5; 7 positions match TRBD1. The trim removed 4 bases at V and 4 bases at J, leaving 10 bases unmatched. Germline CDR1 reads LNHDA; CDR2 reads SQIVND (reference sequence). The CDR3 extends over 16 amino acids. CDR3 nucleotide sequence: TGTGCCAGTAGTACGGGACAGCCCCAACGAAATCAGCCCCAGCATTTT. It translates to CASSTGQPQRNQPQHF.